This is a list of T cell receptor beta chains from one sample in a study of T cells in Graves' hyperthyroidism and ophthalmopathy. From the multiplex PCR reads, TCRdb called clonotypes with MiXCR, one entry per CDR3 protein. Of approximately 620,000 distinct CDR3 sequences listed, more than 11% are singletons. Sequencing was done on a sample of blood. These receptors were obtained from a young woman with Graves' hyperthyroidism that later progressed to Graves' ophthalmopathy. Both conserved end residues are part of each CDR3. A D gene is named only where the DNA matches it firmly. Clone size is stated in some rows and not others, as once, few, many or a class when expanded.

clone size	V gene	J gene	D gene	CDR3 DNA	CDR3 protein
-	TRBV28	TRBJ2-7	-	TGTGCCGCTTCCTCGGGGGCGCCGATCTACGAGCAGTACTTC	CAASSGAPIYEQYF
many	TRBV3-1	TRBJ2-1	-	TGTGCCAGCAGCCAAGATACTGGACCCCGGGGTGAGCAGTTCTTC	CASSQDTGPRGEQFF
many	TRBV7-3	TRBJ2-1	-	TGTGCCAGCAGCTTATCCAGGAGCTCCTACAATGAGCAGTTCTTC	CASSLSRSSYNEQFF
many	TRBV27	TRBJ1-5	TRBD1	TGTGCCAGCAGCCAGAAGCTGGCCAGACGCACAGGGGAAAACAATCAGCCCCAGCATTTT	CASSQKLARRTGENNQPQHF
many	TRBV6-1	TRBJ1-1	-	TGTGCCAGCAGTGCATCCATGAACACTGAAGCTTTCTTT	CASSASMNTEAFF
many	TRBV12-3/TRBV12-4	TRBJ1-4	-	TGTGCCAGCAGTCCCCTTATGGAGGGGGGAGAAAAACTGTTTTTT	CASSPLMEGGEKLFF
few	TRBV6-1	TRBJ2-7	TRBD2	TGTGCCAGCAGCAACGCCCGAATAGGACTAGCAGTCGACGAGCAGTACTTC	CASSNARIGLAVDEQYF
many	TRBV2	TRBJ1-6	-	TGTGCCAGCGGCGCGAGCTCCTATAATTCACCCCTCCACTTT	CASGASSYNSPLHF
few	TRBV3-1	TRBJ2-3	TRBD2	TGTGCCAGCAGCCCGAAGACTAGCGGGTACACAGATACGCAGTATTTT	CASSPKTSGYTDTQYF
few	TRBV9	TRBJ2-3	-	TGTGCCAGCAGCGCTCCCTCCGATACGCAGTATTTT	CASSAPSDTQYF
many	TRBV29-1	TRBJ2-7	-	TGCAGCGCCCTGGAGTTGAGCTCCTACGAGCAGTACTTC	CSALELSSYEQYF
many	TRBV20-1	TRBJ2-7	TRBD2	TGCAGTGCAGACTCTAGCGGCTCCTACGAGCAGTACTTC	CSADSSGSYEQYF
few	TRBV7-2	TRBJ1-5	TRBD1	TGTGCCAGCAGCTTGACAGGGACAGGGGATCAGCCCCAGCATTTT	CASSLTGTGDQPQHF
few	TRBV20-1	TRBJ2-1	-	TGCAGTGCTGGGGTCTACAAGAAATACAATGAGCAGTTCTTC	CSAGVYKKYNEQFF
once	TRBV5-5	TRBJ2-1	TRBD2	TGTGCCAGCAGCCCTCGACTAGCGGGAGAGGATGAGCAGTTCTTC	CASSPRLAGEDEQFF
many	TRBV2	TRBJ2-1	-	TGTGCCAGCAGTGAGGATCTAGGCGGATACAATGAGCAGTTCTTC	CASSEDLGGYNEQFF
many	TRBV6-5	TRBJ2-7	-	TGTGCCAGCAGTTACTCGTCGGGGGCCGAGCAGTACTTC	CASSYSSGAEQYF
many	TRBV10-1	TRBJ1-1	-	TGCGCCAGCAGTGAAACCGGGACACACGGTGGAGCTTTCTTT	CASSETGTHGGAFF
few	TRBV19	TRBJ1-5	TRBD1	TGTGCCAGTAGGGGTGGGGACAGGGGGCTCGGGCAGCCCCAGCATTTT	CASRGGDRGLGQPQHF
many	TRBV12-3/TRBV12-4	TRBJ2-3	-	TGTGCCAGCAGTGCCCTGGATACGCAGTATTTT	CASSALDTQYF
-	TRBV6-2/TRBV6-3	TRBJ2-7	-	TGTGCCAGCAGTTCCCTAATCTCTAACTACGAGCAGTACTTC	CASSSLISNYEQYF
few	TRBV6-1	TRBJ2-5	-	TGTGCCAGCAAACGGGTATTGCAAGAGACCCAGTACTTC	CASKRVLQETQYF
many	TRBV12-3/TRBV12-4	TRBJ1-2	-	TGTGCCAGCAGCCCTACAGGGTTGCACGGCTACACCTTC	CASSPTGLHGYTF
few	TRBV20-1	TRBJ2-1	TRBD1	TGCAGTGCTAGGGGGACAGTGAGGGATGAGCAGTTCTTC	CSARGTVRDEQFF
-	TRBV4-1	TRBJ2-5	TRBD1	TGCGCCAGCAGCCAAGGACAGGGTCAGACCCAGTACTTC	CASSQGQGQTQYF
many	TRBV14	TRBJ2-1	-	TGTGCCAGCAGCCATAGCCGGGGGAATGAGCAGTTCTTC	CASSHSRGNEQFF
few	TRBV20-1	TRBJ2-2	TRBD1	TGCAGTGCCAACGACTTCTCACAGGGGTTCACCGGGGAGCTGTTTTTT	CSANDFSQGFTGELFF
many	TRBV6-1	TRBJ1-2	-	TGTGCCAGCGCCCCTCGCCGCGAAGGGAGTCATGGCTACACCTTC	CASAPRREGSHGYTF
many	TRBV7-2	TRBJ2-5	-	TGTGCCAGCAGCTTAGCTTTGGGAGCAGAGACCCAGTACTTC	CASSLALGAETQYF
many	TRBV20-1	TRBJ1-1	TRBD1	TGCAGTGCTAGAGATCCCCTACAGGGGAGCAACACTGAAGCTTTCTTT	CSARDPLQGSNTEAFF
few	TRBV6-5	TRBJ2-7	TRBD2	TGTGCCAGCAGTTACTCGGGACTAGCGGGACTCGAGCAGTACTTC	CASSYSGLAGLEQYF
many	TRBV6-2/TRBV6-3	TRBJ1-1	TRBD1	TGTGCCAGCAGTTCCAACGACAGGGAGTGGGGTAAAGCTTTCTTT	CASSSNDREWGKAFF
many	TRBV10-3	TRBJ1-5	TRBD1	TGTGCCATCAGGGACAGGGCTGAGCAGCCCCAGCATTTT	CAIRDRAEQPQHF
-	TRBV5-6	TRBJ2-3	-	TGTACCAGCAGCTTGGAAAAAGACAGGTTCTCCGTTGACACAGATACGCAGTATTTT	CTSSLEKDRFSVDTDTQYF
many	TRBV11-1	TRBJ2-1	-	TGTGCCAGCAGCTCCTCTCCCAGTGGATACAATGAGCAGTTCTTC	CASSSSPSGYNEQFF
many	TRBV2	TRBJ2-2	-	TGTGCCACCGGACAGCAGAACACCGGGGAGCTGTTTTTT	CATGQQNTGELFF
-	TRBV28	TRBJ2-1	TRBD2	TGTGCCAGCAGTTTTATAGCATCGCTAGCGGGGCGAAGGGGGGATGAGCAGTTCTTC	CASSFIASLAGRRGDEQFF
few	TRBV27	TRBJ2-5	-	TGTGCCAGCAGTTCATTAGCGGAAGAGACCCAGTACTTC	CASSSLAEETQYF
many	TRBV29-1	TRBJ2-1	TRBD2	TGCAGCGTCCAGCGGGATATCTACAATGAGCAGTTCTTC	CSVQRDIYNEQFF
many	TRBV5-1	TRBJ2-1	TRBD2	TGCGCCAGCAGCTTGGCCAGTAGCGGGAATTACAATGAGCAGTTCTTC	CASSLASSGNYNEQFF
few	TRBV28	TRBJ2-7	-	TGTGCCAGCAACCCGACTAGAATACGCGAGCAGTACTTC	CASNPTRIREQYF
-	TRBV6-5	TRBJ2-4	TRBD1	TGTGCCAGCAGTTACACGGACAGGGGGGGATACATTCAGTACTTC	CASSYTDRGGYIQYF
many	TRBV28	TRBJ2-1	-	TGTGCCAGCAACAACCGAGGAAGGGGGTCCGCGCTAGCGGACAATGAGCAGTTCTTC	CASNNRGRGSALADNEQFF
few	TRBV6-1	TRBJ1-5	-	TGTGCCAGCAGCTCAGGGGCACTAGGGGGTCAGCCCCAGCATTTT	CASSSGALGGQPQHF
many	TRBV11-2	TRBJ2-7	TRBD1	TGTGCCAGCAGCCCATGGACAGGGGGCGAGCAGTACTTC	CASSPWTGGEQYF
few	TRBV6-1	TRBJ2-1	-	TGTGCCAGCAGTTCATTTCCTAGGGCCACCGCTATCGATGAGCAGTTCTTC	CASSSFPRATAIDEQFF
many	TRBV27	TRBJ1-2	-	TGTGCCAGCAGTTTGGGGGCTCCCTTTGGCTACACCTTC	CASSLGAPFGYTF
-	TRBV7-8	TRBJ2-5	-	TGTGCCAGCAGGCAGGGCAGCCTCCCGGAGACCCAGTACTTC	CASRQGSLPETQYF
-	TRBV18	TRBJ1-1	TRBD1	TGTGCCAGCTCACCTAGGACAGGGCGCCCGAACACTGAAGCTTTCTTT	CASSPRTGRPNTEAFF
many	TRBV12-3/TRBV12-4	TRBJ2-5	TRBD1	TGTGCCAGCAGTCCCCCTGACAGGGTTTGGGAGACCCAGTACTTC	CASSPPDRVWETQYF
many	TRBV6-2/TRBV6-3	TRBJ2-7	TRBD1	TGTGCCAGCAGTTACCCCGACAGGGCCGACTACGAGCAGTACTTC	CASSYPDRADYEQYF
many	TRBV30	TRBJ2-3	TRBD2	TGTGCCTGGAGTGCTCCCGGCGGGGGAGATACGCAGTATTTT	CAWSAPGGGDTQYF
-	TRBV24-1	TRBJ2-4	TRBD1	TGTGCCACCCGTAGGACAGGGATAGACATTCAGTACTTC	CATRRTGIDIQYF
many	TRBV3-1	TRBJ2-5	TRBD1	TGTGCCAGCAGCCAAGCGCCAGGGGGATTGGAGACCCAGTACTTC	CASSQAPGGLETQYF